This record concerns one T cell receptor (beta chain) sequence. The antigen this receptor binds is unknown. No qualities accompany the bases; no much larger clone lies one base away. The method was the immunoSEQ multiplex PCR assay. Per the authors' processing: To diagnose cytomegalovirus status from the catalog of TCR beta chain sequences, a statistical classification framework was built. In TCRdb, the immuneACCESS table is reduced to in-frame sequences with V and J assigned. These tables do not hold every clone; where another copy was compared, an unresolved V gene accounts for under half, and the others remain unexplained. V and J calls and clone size are as listed in that table; D and trimming were resolved from the DNA. Counted in this sample were 95,000 to 150,000 clones; roughly 84% of them appeared once. About 2% of the sample goes to the ten largest clones. The CDR3 covers 14 residues, taking in both the cysteine and the phenylalanine. The entry retains the CDR3 DNA only, 42 bases that are in frame from base 1. V drops 0 bases and J drops 4 bases, leaving 9 bases in between. Sequences SGHDT (CDR1) and YYEEEE (CDR2) are obtained from the germline V gene.

The sample originates from a study of cytomegalovirus exposure and HLA in healthy donors (dated by TCRdb to 2016 to 2017). Turning to the overall study: According to a later analysis, the 120 validation repertoires were produced on the same platform as the approximately 600 repertoires of the first cohort. The study aimed to test whether cataloging public T cell receptors could reveal signatures of past pathogen exposure. Along with the approximately 700-subject first cohort, a separate validation cohort of over 90 different subjects was used. The study combined high-throughput TCR immunosequencing, statistical association of individual TCRs with disease status, and machine learning to predict cytomegalovirus infection status. Study-wide conclusions, independent of this receptor: In vitro tests confirmed that a few of the cytomegalovirus-associated TCR beta chains recognize cytomegalovirus antigens. The validation cohort had no HLA typing available for a later analysis, so co-occurrence within that cohort was assessed over all 120 or so repertoires. Across donors, most TCR sequences were observed very rarely, whereas some public TCRs were present in many individuals. In a later analysis, TCRs clustered in the first cohort were found to also tend to co-occur in the 130 or so validation repertoires, with approximately 93% of cluster scores above 0. It was suggested by the authors that the approach could potentially be generalized to other disease states and immunological phenotypes. Cytomegalovirus status was reported to be diagnosed by the classifier with high specificity and sensitivity in both the original and validation cohorts. In the study, about 150 TCR beta chains were listed as associated with cytomegalovirus.

Donors formed part of the validation cohort, which comprised over a hundred subjects and was distinct from the first cohort of under 750 subjects. The sequenced sample consisted of PBMCs. The chain is encoded by TRBV5-6 joined to TRBJ2-3; TRBD2 might be the D gene, on 6 matching bases. This clonotype originated in a woman under 40 in good health and CMV-seronegative. CDR3 loop: CASSLDRRADTQYF. The DNA is TGTGCCAGCAGCTTGGACAGGAGGGCAGATACGCAGTATTTT.